This is a list of T cell receptor beta chains from one sample in a study of CD8 T cells in Susac syndrome. Via MiXCR, TCRdb re-called the immunoSEQ multiplex PCR reads, giving one row per CDR3 protein. The sample shows about 190,000 distinct CDR3 sequences, under 97% of them seen only once. What was sequenced was CD4+ T cells from PBMCs. These TCRs come from a human donor with Susac syndrome. Both conserved end residues are trimmed from each CDR3. Rows give clone size only sometimes, using once, few, many, or a class for an expanded clone.

TRBV2	-	TRBJ1-6	ASTGGRSGNSPLH
TRBV27	few	TRBJ1-1	ASSWDSLNTEAF
TRBV18	-	TRBJ2-5	ASSPFAGSEETQY
TRBV20-1	-	TRBJ1-1	SARDRRGVVEAF
TRBV9	once	TRBJ2-7	ASSVDQGRYEQY
TRBV3-1	-	TRBJ1-1	ASSQEGDATEAF
TRBV29-1	-	TRBJ1-2	SVEGRTNYGYT
TRBV7-9	-	TRBJ2-6	ASSARGPGASGANVLT
TRBV5-4	-	TRBJ2-1	ASSLAGHNEQF
TRBV7-8	-	TRBJ1-3	ASSLLGRDSAFSGNTIY
TRBV2	-	TRBJ2-7	ASSQDRGSFYEQY
TRBV7-2	-	TRBJ2-7	ASSTGGTRTYEQY
TRBV12-3/TRBV12-4	-	TRBJ1-5	ASSFRQTNQPQH
TRBV30	-	TRBJ2-2	AWSVGPGRLF
TRBV12-3/TRBV12-4	-	TRBJ2-5	ASSLAVTREETQY
TRBV3-1	-	TRBJ1-1	ASSQETNTEAF
TRBV6-5	-	TRBJ2-6	ASSYGGSGANVLT
TRBV30	-	TRBJ2-3	AWRRIPGDTQY
TRBV30	-	TRBJ1-3	AWSVSLSSGNTIY
TRBV18	once	TRBJ1-6	ASSPGVSSYNSPLH
TRBV2	once	TRBJ2-7	ASSEVQIPYEQY
TRBV3-1	-	TRBJ2-7	ASSQGDRAQY
TRBV7-9	-	TRBJ2-3	ASGNDRASTDTQY
TRBV29-1	-	TRBJ2-7	SAGGFQGKSSYEQY
TRBV30	-	TRBJ2-7	AWSLRETGLFSYEQY
TRBV7-3	-	TRBJ2-3	ASSFSAGGTDTQY
TRBV19	-	TRBJ2-6	ASSIIGSGANVLT
TRBV12-3/TRBV12-4	-	TRBJ1-2	ASSLAMTGAFYGYT
TRBV20-1	-	TRBJ2-1	SASGLAGWVREQF
TRBV20-1	-	TRBJ2-3	SASSAGLAGTDTQY
TRBV10-3	-	TRBJ1-1	ATEQLVGTEAF
TRBV5-1	-	TRBJ2-3	ASSSPLKRGSTDTQY
TRBV29-1	-	TRBJ2-1	SGGGTSGFNSYNEQF
TRBV20-1	-	TRBJ1-3	SASWGGGGNTIY
TRBV11-2	-	TRBJ1-2	ASSSGPTGSGYGYT
TRBV11-2	-	TRBJ2-5	ASSLDRTLGQTQY
TRBV7-2	-	TRBJ2-1	ASSLLGAVNEQF
TRBV28	-	TRBJ1-6	ASTPRSDNSPLH
TRBV4-1	-	TRBJ1-5	ASSQDVGYSLNQPQH
TRBV18	-	TRBJ1-4	ASSPAAGGPNEKLF
TRBV2	-	TRBJ2-5	ASSPGLEETQY
TRBV30	-	TRBJ2-7	AWSVGGPSYEQY
TRBV6-2/TRBV6-3	-	TRBJ2-7	ASSRSTQGDEQY
TRBV3-1	-	TRBJ1-2	ASSQGSAAGGYT
TRBV27	-	TRBJ1-5	ASSLLSALRGRGQPQH
TRBV5-6	few	TRBJ2-1	ASSLVVGGAHNEQF
TRBV7-2	-	TRBJ1-6	ASSFTGRGSPLH